The rows below give T cell receptor beta chains drawn from one sample of a study of T cell clonotyping in hematopoietic cell transplantation. Sequenced by immunoSEQ multiplex PCR; TCRdb stores in-frame clones only, minus some. The data contain about 13,000 clones, just under 95% of them singletons. Sequenced here: PBMCs, sampled 100 days after allogeneic stem cell transplant. These receptors were taken from a female patient aged 50-60 years who had an allogeneic stem cell transplant from an unrelated donor, so the T cells may come from the graft donor. Some clones in this sample may be carry-over from other donors' samples. Each CDR3 is given with its conserved first and last residue. Each record gives: J gene, D gene, clone size, V gene, CDR3 protein, CDR3 DNA. The D gene is left open where the match is weak. Clone size is not always given. Where it is, it says once, few, many or a class for expanded clones.

J: TRBJ2-7; D: -; size: once; V: TRBV4-1; CDR3: CASSSGRPSYEQYF; DNA: TGCGCCAGCAGCTCTGGTCGGCCTTCCTACGAGCAGTACTTC
J: TRBJ1-5; D: -; size: -; V: TRBV11-2; CDR3: CASSQNSGDQPQHF; DNA: TGTGCCAGCAGCCAGAATTCGGGTGATCAGCCCCAGCATTTT
J: TRBJ2-1; D: TRBD1; size: -; V: TRBV19; CDR3: CASRPSSLDRGNNEQFF; DNA: TGTGCCAGTAGACCCTCGAGCCTGGACAGGGGGAACAATGAGCAGTTCTTC
J: TRBJ2-6; D: -; size: -; V: TRBV29-1; CDR3: CSVEDASGYGANVLTF; DNA: TGCAGCGTTGAAGATGCCTCGGGGTACGGGGCCAACGTCCTGACTTTC
J: TRBJ2-2; D: TRBD2; size: -; V: TRBV11-2; CDR3: CASSLFWSGGPSDGELFF; DNA: TGTGCCAGCAGCTTATTTTGGTCGGGAGGGCCTTCCGACGGGGAGCTGTTTTTT
J: TRBJ1-4; D: TRBD1; size: -; V: TRBV19; CDR3: CASSIPGQGGKLFF; DNA: TGTGCCAGTAGTATACCGGGACAGGGAGGGAAACTGTTTTTT
J: TRBJ2-1; D: -; size: once; V: TRBV4-1; CDR3: CASSHPEEGYNEQFF; DNA: TGCGCCAGCAGCCACCCGGAGGAGGGCTACAATGAGCAGTTCTTC
J: TRBJ1-5; D: -; size: -; V: TRBV9; CDR3: CASSGLSNQPQHF; DNA: TGTGCCAGCAGCGGACTGAGCAATCAGCCCCAGCATTTT
J: TRBJ2-3; D: -; size: -; V: TRBV29-1; CDR3: CSVEPPPDTQYF; DNA: TGCAGCGTTGAACCCCCGCCAGATACGCAGTATTTT
J: TRBJ1-6; D: -; size: -; V: TRBV15; CDR3: CATSLSALSPLHF; DNA: TGTGCCACCAGCCTATCGGCCCTCTCACCCCTCCACTTT